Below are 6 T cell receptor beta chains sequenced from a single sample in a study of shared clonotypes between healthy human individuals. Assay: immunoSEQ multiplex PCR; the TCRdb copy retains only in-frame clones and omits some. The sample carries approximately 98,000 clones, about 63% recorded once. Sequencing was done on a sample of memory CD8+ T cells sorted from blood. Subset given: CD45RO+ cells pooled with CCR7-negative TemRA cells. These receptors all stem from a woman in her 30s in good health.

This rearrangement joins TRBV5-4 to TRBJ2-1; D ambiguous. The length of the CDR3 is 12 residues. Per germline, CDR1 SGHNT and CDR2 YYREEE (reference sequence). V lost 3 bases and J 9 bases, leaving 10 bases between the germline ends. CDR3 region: CASSYQSREQFF. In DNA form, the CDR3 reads TGTGCCAGCAGCTACCAATCCCGTGAGCAGTTCTTC.

The CDR3 reads CASSLPTTSGSYNEQFF. The CDR3 DNA is TGTGCCAGCAGCTTGCCCACCACTAGCGGGAGCTACAATGAGCAGTTCTTC. This chain links TRBV5-6 with TRBJ2-1; TRBD2 agrees at 11 bases. Germline CDR1 is SGHDT and CDR2 is YYEEEE. The CDR3 extends over 17 amino acids. V dropped 1 base and J dropped 3; count of bases not matched to a gene: 6.

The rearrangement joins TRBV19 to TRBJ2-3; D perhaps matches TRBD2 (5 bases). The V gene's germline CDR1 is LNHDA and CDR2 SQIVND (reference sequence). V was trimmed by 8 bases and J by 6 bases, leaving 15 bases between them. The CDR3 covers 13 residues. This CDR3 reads CASFDYVADTQYF. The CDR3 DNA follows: TGTGCCAGTTTCGACTATGTGGCCGATACGCAGTATTTT.

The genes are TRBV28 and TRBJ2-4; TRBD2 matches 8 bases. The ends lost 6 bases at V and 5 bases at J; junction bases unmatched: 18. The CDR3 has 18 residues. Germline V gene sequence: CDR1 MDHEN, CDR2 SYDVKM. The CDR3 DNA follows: TGTGCCAGCAGCCCTCCTCCCGGGAGGGCGGGAGTGGAAAACATTCAGTACTTC. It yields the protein CASSPPPGRAGVENIQYF.

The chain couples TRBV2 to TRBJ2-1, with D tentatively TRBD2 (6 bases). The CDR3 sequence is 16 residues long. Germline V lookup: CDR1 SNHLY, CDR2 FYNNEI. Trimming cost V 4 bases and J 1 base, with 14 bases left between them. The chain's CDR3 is CASSGPLAGSYNEQFF. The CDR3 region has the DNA TGTGCCAGCAGTGGCCCCCTTGCGGGGTCCTACAATGAGCAGTTCTTC.

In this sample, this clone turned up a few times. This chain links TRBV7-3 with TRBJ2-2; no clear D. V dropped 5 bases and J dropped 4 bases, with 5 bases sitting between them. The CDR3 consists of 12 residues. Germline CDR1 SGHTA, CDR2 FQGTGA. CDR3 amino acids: CASSLATGELFF. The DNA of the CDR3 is TGTGCCAGCAGCCTTGCCACCGGGGAGCTGTTTTTT.